These T cell receptor beta chains were read from a single sample in a study of T cell changes during pregnancy in multiple sclerosis. Profiled with immunoSEQ multiplex PCR; TCRdb holds only in-frame clones, not every one. Of around 40,000 clones in the sample, about 89% are singletons; the top ten hold 0.73%. This specimen consisted of CD4+ T cells from peripheral blood mononuclear cells, obtained before pregnancy. The receptors shown here come from a female donor with multiple sclerosis, enrolled in a pregnancy study. The CDR3 runs from the conserved cysteine through the conserved F or W. A D gene is named only where the DNA matches it firmly. Rows give clone size only sometimes, using once, few, many, or a class for an expanded clone.

NA	TRBV6-6	TRBD1	TRBJ1-1	CASSYSSGTANTEAFF	TGTGCCAGCAGTTACTCGAGTGGGACAGCGAACACTGAAGCTTTCTTT
NA	TRBV19	TRBD1	TRBJ1-4	CASSTAGTANEKLFF	TGTGCCAGTAGTACTGCCGGGACAGCCAATGAAAAACTGTTTTTT
NA	TRBV6-1	NA	TRBJ2-2	CASELDRSSTGELFF	TGTGCCAGTGAACTGGACAGATCATCCACCGGGGAGCTGTTTTTT
NA	TRBV13	TRBD1	TRBJ1-3	CASSSGTGGSGNTIYF	TGTGCCAGCAGTTCCGGGACAGGGGGCTCTGGAAACACCATATATTTT
NA	TRBV9	TRBD2	TRBJ2-2	CASSVATGDYYTGELFF	TGTGCCAGCAGCGTAGCTACCGGGGACTATTACACCGGGGAGCTGTTTTTT
NA	TRBV7-6	TRBD1	TRBJ2-7	CASSQAGTGTYEQYF	TGTGCCAGCAGTCAAGCCGGGACAGGGACCTACGAGCAGTACTTC
NA	TRBV9	NA	TRBJ2-5	CASSVAQGQETQYF	TGTGCCAGCAGCGTAGCTCAGGGGCAAGAGACCCAGTACTTC
once	TRBV6-5	TRBD2	TRBJ2-3	CASSPGGVTDTQYF	TGTGCCAGCAGTCCCGGGGGGGTTACGGATACGCAGTATTTT
NA	TRBV27	TRBD1	TRBJ2-3	CASSTWTGVGTDTQYF	TGTGCCAGCAGTACATGGACAGGGGTCGGGACAGATACGCAGTATTTT
NA	TRBV2	TRBD2	TRBJ2-1	CASASSGVTSQEQFF	TGTGCCAGCGCGAGTAGCGGGGTGACGTCACAGGAGCAGTTCTTC
NA	TRBV4-3	NA	TRBJ1-1	CASTEDLRNTEAFF	TGCGCCAGTACGGAGGACCTTAGGAACACTGAAGCTTTCTTT
NA	TRBV6-5	TRBD2	TRBJ2-1	CASSRLANEQFF	TGTGCCAGCAGTAGACTAGCCAATGAGCAGTTCTTC
NA	TRBV6-1	TRBD1	TRBJ1-1	CASSTGTGNTEAFF	TGTGCCAGCAGTACGGGGACAGGGAACACTGAAGCTTTCTTT
NA	TRBV30	TRBD1	TRBJ2-6	CAWRDDRGRSGANVLTF	TGTGCCTGGAGGGATGACAGGGGGCGTTCTGGGGCCAACGTCCTGACTTTC
NA	TRBV6-1	NA	TRBJ2-5	CASSERQLTGQETQYF	TGTGCCAGCAGTGAAAGGCAGTTGACAGGCCAAGAGACCCAGTACTTC
NA	TRBV10-3	NA	TRBJ1-6	CATHGSYNSPLHF	TGTGCCACCCACGGCTCCTATAATTCACCCCTCCACTTT
NA	TRBV5-6	TRBD1	TRBJ2-7	CASSRTGSSSEQYF	TGTGCCAGCAGCCGGACAGGGAGTTCTTCCGAGCAGTACTTC
NA	TRBV10-1	TRBD1	TRBJ1-3	CASRCDRDSYF	TGCGCCAGCAGGTGCGACAGGGACTCATATTTT
NA	TRBV5-1	TRBD1	TRBJ1-2	CASSWNRQGSAGYTF	TGCGCCAGCAGCTGGAACCGACAGGGTTCGGCTGGCTACACCTTC
NA	TRBV19	NA	TRBJ2-1	CASSLPASRGYNEQFF	TGTGCCAGTAGTCTTCCGGCTTCAAGGGGATACAATGAGCAGTTCTTC
NA	TRBV5-6	NA	TRBJ2-1	CASSLSIYNEQFF	TGTGCCAGCAGCCTTTCTATTTACAATGAGCAGTTCTTC
NA	TRBV25-1	TRBD1	TRBJ1-3	CASSREGTGAGNTIYF	TGTGCCAGTTCAAGGGAAGGGACAGGGGCTGGAAACACCATATATTTT
NA	TRBV30	NA	TRBJ2-6	CAWSVIRAHPGANVLTF	TGTGCCTGGAGTGTGATCAGGGCCCATCCTGGGGCCAACGTCCTGACTTTC
NA	TRBV19	NA	TRBJ1-1	CASSPQPPQVKAFF	TGTGCCAGTAGTCCGCAGCCTCCTCAGGTCAAAGCTTTCTTT
NA	TRBV2	TRBD1	TRBJ1-1	CASSGQGGTEAFF	TGTGCCAGCTCCGGACAGGGAGGCACTGAAGCTTTCTTT
NA	TRBV7-9	TRBD1	TRBJ2-7	CASSPGQGNYEQYF	TGTGCCAGCAGCCCGGGACAGGGGAACTACGAGCAGTACTTC
NA	TRBV2	NA	TRBJ1-2	CASSSFSGIDGYTF	TGTGCCAGCAGTAGCTTTTCAGGGATCGACGGCTACACCTTC
NA	TRBV7-9	NA	TRBJ2-3	CASSLGLSTDTQYF	TGTGCCAGCAGCCTCGGACTGAGCACAGATACGCAGTATTTT
NA	TRBV5-1	NA	TRBJ1-2	CASSPTTANYGYTF	TGCGCCAGCAGCCCTACCACCGCAAACTATGGCTACACCTTC
few	TRBV5-4	NA	TRBJ1-1	CASSLVGGAEAFF	TGTGCCAGCAGCTTGGTCGGGGGGGCTGAAGCTTTCTTT
NA	TRBV7-6	TRBD1	TRBJ1-6	CASSLGGTGTNSPLHF	TGTGCCAGCAGCTTAGGTGGGACAGGGACCAATTCACCCCTCCACTTT
NA	TRBV10-1	TRBD1	TRBJ2-7	CASSRFQRGPRSSYEQYF	TGCGCCAGCTCCCGATTCCAAAGGGGGCCCAGGAGCTCCTACGAGCAGTACTTC
NA	TRBV5-4	TRBD1	TRBJ2-1	CASSLRQGEYNEQFF	TGTGCCAGCAGCTTGAGACAGGGGGAGTACAATGAGCAGTTCTTC
NA	TRBV30	NA	TRBJ2-7	CAFTQGTYEQYF	TGTGCCTTTACACAGGGCACCTACGAGCAGTACTTC
NA	TRBV10-3	TRBD1	TRBJ1-1	CAISRTGLAEAFF	TGTGCCATCAGTCGGACAGGCCTCGCTGAAGCTTTCTTT
once	TRBV7-8	TRBD2	TRBJ2-1	CASSFSSGGAGNEQFF	TGTGCCAGCAGCTTTTCTAGCGGGGGGGCGGGTAATGAGCAGTTCTTC
NA	TRBV7-6	NA	TRBJ1-1	CASSLVQGSEAFF	TGTGCCAGCAGCTTAGTCCAGGGATCTGAAGCTTTCTTT
NA	TRBV13	TRBD1	TRBJ2-4	CASSRTGLKSDKNIQYF	TGTGCCAGCAGCCGGACAGGGCTGAAGTCGGACAAAAACATTCAGTACTTC
NA	TRBV7-2	TRBD1	TRBJ2-7	CASSLNTGGYEQYF	TGTGCCAGCAGCTTGAATACAGGGGGCTACGAGCAGTACTTC
NA	TRBV5-4	NA	TRBJ1-2	CASSLEMASYGYTF	TGTGCCAGCAGCTTGGAGATGGCAAGCTATGGCTACACCTTC
NA	TRBV9	NA	TRBJ1-1	CASSKAGVSRNTEAFF	TGTGCCAGCAGCAAAGCTGGAGTTTCGAGGAACACTGAAGCTTTCTTT
once	TRBV9	NA	TRBJ1-2	CASSVRARDIFNYGYTF	TGTGCCAGCAGCGTTCGAGCCCGGGACATATTTAACTATGGCTACACCTTC
NA	TRBV19	TRBD1	TRBJ1-4	CATSHGQGGEKLFF	TGTGCCACCTCCCACGGACAGGGAGGCGAAAAACTGTTTTTT
NA	TRBV28	TRBD1	TRBJ2-7	CASSLHRGYYEQYF	TGTGCCAGCAGCCTCCACAGGGGTTACTACGAGCAGTACTTC
NA	TRBV5-5	NA	TRBJ2-6	CASSFVSSGSSGANVLTF	TGTGCCAGCAGCTTTGTCTCCTCAGGATCCTCTGGGGCCAACGTCCTGACTTTC
NA	TRBV10-3	NA	TRBJ1-2	CAIKINRKYGYTF	TGTGCCATCAAGATTAACAGGAAGTATGGCTACACCTTC
NA	TRBV5-4	TRBD1	TRBJ2-2	CASSFDSTGRGTGELFF	TGTGCCAGCAGCTTTGACTCGACAGGGCGAGGCACCGGGGAGCTGTTTTTT
NA	TRBV18	NA	TRBJ2-2	CASSNGRTFTGELFF	TGTGCCAGCTCAAATGGGAGGACGTTCACCGGGGAGCTGTTTTTT
NA	TRBV9	NA	TRBJ1-2	CASSVGTGDYGYTF	TGTGCCAGCAGCGTAGGAACAGGAGACTATGGCTACACCTTC
NA	TRBV19	NA	TRBJ2-1	CASIVGPGRLDEQFF	TGTGCCAGTATAGTGGGTCCTGGGAGGCTGGATGAGCAGTTCTTC
NA	TRBV27	NA	TRBJ1-1	CASSLYGVRETEAFF	TGTGCCAGCAGTTTATACGGGGTTAGGGAGACTGAAGCTTTCTTT
NA	TRBV14	TRBD2	TRBJ2-3	CASSPRLAGVTTDTQYF	TGTGCCAGCAGCCCGAGACTAGCGGGGGTCACCACAGATACGCAGTATTTT
once	TRBV6-1	TRBD1	TRBJ2-4	CASSPGQGAFIQYF	TGTGCCAGCAGTCCAGGACAGGGGGCATTCATTCAGTACTTC
few	TRBV19	TRBD1	TRBJ1-2	CASSIMGTGGYGYTF	TGTGCCAGTAGTATAATGGGGACAGGGGGCTATGGCTACACCTTC
NA	TRBV7-3	NA	TRBJ2-3	CASSPFSTDTQYF	TGTGCCAGCAGCCCCTTTAGCACAGATACGCAGTATTTT
NA	TRBV9	NA	TRBJ1-1	CASSPAGGPRAFF	TGTGCCAGCAGCCCAGCCGGGGGACCCAGAGCTTTCTTT
NA	TRBV7-2	NA	TRBJ2-7	CASTRDSGSYEQYF	TGTGCCAGCACGCGCGACTCTGGATCCTACGAGCAGTACTTC
few	TRBV2	TRBD2	TRBJ2-7	CASSAHGRGRTYEQYF	TGTGCCAGCAGTGCCCACGGGAGGGGCCGAACCTACGAGCAGTACTTC